The rows below give T cell receptor beta chains drawn from one sample of a study of STAT5B mutations in CD4+ large granular lymphocyte leukemia. Assay used: immunoSEQ multiplex PCR; TCRdb lists only in-frame clones, some missing. The sample holds 40,000 to 55,000 clones; more than 65% are singletons and the top ten take 0.3% to 0.45%. The sequenced sample was CD4+ T cells from blood buffy coats. These receptors were taken from a human donor in good health. Each CDR3 is given with its conserved first and last residue. A D gene is named only where the DNA matches it firmly. Clone size is stated in some rows and not others, as once, few, many or a class when expanded.

D,size,J,V,DNA,CDR3
TRBD2,.,TRBJ2-5,TRBV28,TGTGCCAGCAGTTTAAGGGCGACTAGCGGGGAGACCCAGTACTTC,CASSLRATSGETQYF
TRBD1,.,TRBJ1-2,TRBV4-1,TGCGCCAGCAGCCTTGGACAGGGGGTAGGGGGTAACTATGGCTACACCTTC,CASSLGQGVGGNYGYTF
.,.,TRBJ2-3,TRBV18,TGTGCCAGCTCACCACTGGGAAGCACAGATACGCAGTATTTT,CASSPLGSTDTQYF
TRBD2,.,TRBJ2-7,TRBV30,TGTGCCTGGAGTGCTAGCGGGAGGTCCTACGAGCAGTACTTC,CAWSASGRSYEQYF
.,.,TRBJ2-7,TRBV2,TGTGCCAGCAGTGAGGGGACACTTGATCTCTACGAGCAGTACTTC,CASSEGTLDLYEQYF
.,.,TRBJ1-1,TRBV28,TGTGCCAGCAGTTTATCCCTTCCTGAAGCTTTCTTT,CASSLSLPEAFF
.,.,TRBJ2-7,TRBV7-9,TGTGCCAGCAGCCGGCGTGGGTTCTCGGAGCAGTACTTC,CASSRRGFSEQYF
.,.,TRBJ2-3,TRBV6-1,TGTGCCAGCAGCCTGCTGGGACTGAGGACAGATACGCAGTATTTT,CASSLLGLRTDTQYF
TRBD2,.,TRBJ2-1,TRBV7-9,TGTGCCAGCAGCCATGGACTAGCGGGATGGGGATACAATGAGCAGTTCTTC,CASSHGLAGWGYNEQFF
.,.,TRBJ1-3,TRBV10-2,TGCGCCAGCAGTGAGTCTGCCGGGGGTGGAAACACCATATATTTT,CASSESAGGGNTIYF
TRBD1,.,TRBJ2-5,TRBV6-1,TGTGCCAGTCCGGCTTCGGACAGGCCGGGAGAGACCCAGTACTTC,CASPASDRPGETQYF
.,.,TRBJ2-1,TRBV4-1,TGCGCCAGCAGCCAGCTAACAGGGATCTACAATGAGCAGTTCTTC,CASSQLTGIYNEQFF
TRBD1,.,TRBJ1-6,TRBV11-3,TGTGCCAGCAGCGATCTGGACAGGGACTCACCCCTCCACTTT,CASSDLDRDSPLHF
TRBD1,.,TRBJ1-1,TRBV11-2,TGTGCCAGCATTCACGGGAGGGGACAGGGGAACACTGAAGCTTTCTTT,CASIHGRGQGNTEAFF
TRBD2,.,TRBJ2-3,TRBV11-2,TGTGCCAGCAGCGCCACTAGCGGGGGGGGAACAGATACGCAGTATTTT,CASSATSGGGTDTQYF
.,.,TRBJ1-2,TRBV18,TGTGCCAGCTCACCCGACAGTAACTATGGCTACACCTTC,CASSPDSNYGYTF
TRBD1,.,TRBJ1-4,TRBV19,TGTGCCAGTAGTAAGGGACAGGGGGAAGGAAAACTGTTTTTT,CASSKGQGEGKLFF
.,.,TRBJ2-1,TRBV4-2,TGTGCCAGCAGCCAAGAGTCGCCGGGACTCTACAATGAGCAGTTCTTC,CASSQESPGLYNEQFF
TRBD1,.,TRBJ1-6,TRBV7-3,TGTGCCAGCAGCCTAGGGGACAGGGGTTCACCCCTCCACTTT,CASSLGDRGSPLHF
TRBD1,.,TRBJ2-1,TRBV7-2,TGTGCCAGCAGCGGGGGGGGACAGGGCTACAATGAGCAGTTCTTC,CASSGGGQGYNEQFF
TRBD1,few,TRBJ2-7,TRBV6-6,TGTGCCAGCAGAGACCGGACAGGGGGCTCCTACGAGCAGTACTTC,CASRDRTGGSYEQYF
TRBD1,.,TRBJ1-4,TRBV7-9,TGTGCCAGCAGCCCCCGACAGGGGGGTAATGAAAAACTGTTTTTT,CASSPRQGGNEKLFF
.,.,TRBJ1-2,TRBV7-3,TGTGCCAGCAGCTCATCAGTGGACAGCACTGGCTACACCTTC,CASSSSVDSTGYTF
.,.,TRBJ1-1,TRBV30,TGTGCCTGGAGTGGCGGGGGGCCGGGTACTGAAGCTTTCTTT,CAWSGGGPGTEAFF
.,.,TRBJ2-3,TRBV5-1,TGCGCCAGCAGCTGGACTACCGCTAGCACAGATACGCAGTATTTT,CASSWTTASTDTQYF
.,few,TRBJ1-5,TRBV30,TGTGCCTGGAGTGGAGGGGGAGGTCAGCCCCAGCATTTT,CAWSGGGGQPQHF
.,once,TRBJ2-7,TRBV7-2,TGTGCCAGCAGCTTAGGTTGGGAGCGGGAGCAGTACTTC,CASSLGWEREQYF
TRBD1,.,TRBJ1-3,TRBV7-9,TGTGCCAGCAGCTCTGGGACAGGGGAAGACACCATATATTTT,CASSSGTGEDTIYF
TRBD2,.,TRBJ2-7,TRBV11-3,TGTGCCAGCAGGGCCCTAGCGGGAGGGTCCTACGAGCAGTACTTC,CASRALAGGSYEQYF
TRBD1,.,TRBJ2-7,TRBV5-1,TGCGCCAGCAGCTTCTTACTCCCGGGACAGGGCCCACGCGAGCAGTACTTC,CASSFLLPGQGPREQYF
.,.,TRBJ1-6,TRBV7-9,TGTGCCAGCAGCTTATTGGGTGGGGGAAGCTCCTATAATTCACCCCTCCACTTT,CASSLLGGGSSYNSPLHF
.,.,TRBJ1-2,TRBV6-4,TGTGCCAGCAGTGACAGCTATGGCTACACCTTC,CASSDSYGYTF
TRBD1,.,TRBJ2-7,TRBV10-3,TGTGCCATCAGTGCTTTGGGACAGGGGGCGGACGAGCAGTACTTC,CAISALGQGADEQYF
.,.,TRBJ2-1,TRBV9,TGTGCCAGCAGCCCTCGGGTGGCAGGGGGGAACAATGAGCAGTTCTTC,CASSPRVAGGNNEQFF
.,.,TRBJ2-3,TRBV6-1,TGTGCCAGCAGTGGGGGACGGACCACAGATACGCAGTATTTT,CASSGGRTTDTQYF
.,.,TRBJ2-5,TRBV2,TGTGCCAGCAGTGGGTGGCAGGCTTCTAGGTACTTC,CASSGWQASRYF
.,.,TRBJ2-7,TRBV4-1,TGCGCCAGCAGCCAAGGTCGGCAGAATTACGAGCAGTACTTC,CASSQGRQNYEQYF
.,.,TRBJ2-2,TRBV2,TGTGCCAGCAGTGGTATAGCGGTGAACACCGGGGAGCTGTTTTTT,CASSGIAVNTGELFF
.,.,TRBJ1-1,TRBV7-9,TGTGCCAGCAGCCGGACAATCTCGACAGATGAAGCTTTCTTT,CASSRTISTDEAFF
.,once,TRBJ2-1,TRBV30,TGTGCCTGGAGTGGCGTTTGGAGGAACAATGAGCAGTTCTTC,CAWSGVWRNNEQFF
.,.,TRBJ2-6,TRBV9,TGTGCCAGCAGCGTATCTTTTGGGGTCGGGGCCAACGTCCTGACTTTC,CASSVSFGVGANVLTF
.,.,TRBJ2-5,TRBV10-2,TGCGCCAGCACGTGGACAAAAGAGACCCAGTACTTC,CASTWTKETQYF
TRBD2,.,TRBJ2-7,TRBV5-4,TGTGCCAGCGAGAAGACTAGCGGGGGAATCATTTACGAGCAGTACTTC,CASEKTSGGIIYEQYF
.,.,TRBJ2-3,TRBV7-6,TGTGCCAGCAGCCCCCGTGCAGATACGCAGTATTTT,CASSPRADTQYF
TRBD1,.,TRBJ2-4,TRBV5-6,TGTGCCAGCAGCGGGGCCCCGACAGGGGTCGGGGTGCGGAACATTCAGTACTTC,CASSGAPTGVGVRNIQYF